Sequencing of this T cell receptor (beta chain) was carried out in a study of Ad26.COV2.S vaccination and SARS-CoV-2 variants. Study overall: The trial was COV1001 and the donor's arm was Ad26.COV2.S. Ad26.COV2.S shots went into the muscle once or twice, 56 days apart. Findings of the study overall: Vaccine and placebo groups showed comparable non-spike TCR breadth. Following vaccination, spike-specific CD8+ and CD4+ T cell responses reportedly exhibited substantial breadth.

Only in-frame clones appear in the TCRdb table, and some are missing; sequencing was by immunoSEQ multiplex PCR. Of roughly 380,000 clones in the sample, roughly 88% were seen once. Indicated treatment: roughly 19 received Ad26.COV2.S at low or high dose, single or two shots; five or six received placebo; per-sample allocation not given. Each sample was drawn 63 days after the first injection (of vaccine or placebo). Comment on this clone: Its antigen remains unidentified.

The CDR3 consists of 14 residues. CDR1 SNHLY and CDR2 FYNNEI come from the germline V gene. V lost 6 bases to trimming and J lost 0 bases, with 8 bases between them. The input for sequencing was peripheral blood, taken in a trial of Ad26.COV2.S vaccine versus placebo. This sequence was found in a person between 18 and 65 years old who received the Ad26.COV2.S COVID-19 vaccine or a placebo. The chain links TRBV2 to TRBJ1-4, with no clear D. As DNA, the CDR3 is TGTGCCAGCAGACCCAGTGCAACTAATGAAAAACTGTTTTTT. Protein sequence: CASRPSATNEKLFF.